Listed below are T cell receptor beta chains from one sample, sequenced in a study of tissue T cells after allogeneic stem cell transplantation. TCRdb keeps only in-frame clones here, not all; method: immunoSEQ multiplex PCR. The data hold 4,000 to 6,000 clones, with approximately 69% observed a single time. The specimen was duodenal tissue, collected at autopsy. The receptors shown here come from a female patient aged 18 to 49 with steroid-refractory graft-versus-host disease after an allogeneic stem cell transplant. Some T cells may be the graft donor's. The CDR3 runs from the conserved cysteine through the conserved F or W. Fields, in order: J gene, clone size, V gene, D gene, CDR3 DNA, CDR3 protein. A D gene is named only where the DNA matches it firmly. Clone size is given for some rows only: seen once, a few or many times, or a class if the clone is expanded.

TRBJ2-1 | - | TRBV27 | - | TGTGCCAGCAGTTGGCGGGGCCTCTCCTACAATGAGCAGTTCTTC | CASSWRGLSYNEQFF
TRBJ2-3 | - | TRBV5-6 | - | TGTGCCAGCAGCTGGGCAAGCACAGATACGCAGTATTTT | CASSWASTDTQYF
TRBJ2-2 | medium-sized | TRBV29-1 | - | TGCAGCGTCAGGGGTCCCGGGGAGCTGTTTTTT | CSVRGPGELFF
TRBJ1-6 | once | TRBV5-6 | - | TGTGCCAGCAGCTTTTCCCCCTATAATTCACCCCTCCACTTT | CASSFSPYNSPLHF
TRBJ2-4 | - | TRBV27 | TRBD2 | TGTGCCACTCAGGGTCCTAGCGGGACCTATCTAGCCAAAAACATTCAGTACTTC | CATQGPSGTYLAKNIQYF
TRBJ2-5 | - | TRBV24-1 | TRBD2 | TGTGCCACCAGTGATTTAGGACTAGCCCCCGAGACCCAGTACTTC | CATSDLGLAPETQYF
TRBJ2-3 | - | TRBV29-1 | - | TGCAGCGTTGTACTCACGCCTAGCACAGATACGCAGTATTTT | CSVVLTPSTDTQYF
TRBJ2-1 | few | TRBV7-9 | TRBD2 | TGTGCCAGCAGCTCCATCCTCCGACTAGCGGGGATTATAGATGAGCAGTTCTTC | CASSSILRLAGIIDEQFF
TRBJ2-7 | once | TRBV5-4 | - | TGTGCCAGCAGCCTCCCGGAGCGAAGGTACGAGCAGTACTTC | CASSLPERRYEQYF
TRBJ1-1 | - | TRBV4-1 | - | TGCGCCAGCAGCCAAGAGATCGGTTTCACTGAAGCTTTCTTT | CASSQEIGFTEAFF
TRBJ2-3 | few | TRBV27 | - | TGTGCCAGCAGTCCCACGCGAAGGGGGAGCACAGATACGCAGTATTTT | CASSPTRRGSTDTQYF
TRBJ2-7 | - | TRBV2 | TRBD1 | TGTGCCAGCCTGACTCAGGGGGCTGGCTACGAGCAGTACTTC | CASLTQGAGYEQYF
TRBJ1-2 | - | TRBV10-3 | - | TGTGCCATCAGTGCAGGTCCCTATGGCTACACCTTC | CAISAGPYGYTF
TRBJ1-1 | - | TRBV19 | TRBD1 | TGTGCCAGTAGTATCGGGACAGGGAACACTGAAGCTTTCTTT | CASSIGTGNTEAFF
TRBJ2-2 | - | TRBV28 | - | TGTGCCAGCAGTTTTCTCATTTGGACGGGGAACACCGGGGAGCTGTTTTTT | CASSFLIWTGNTGELFF
TRBJ1-5 | - | TRBV5-1 | TRBD1 | TGCGCCAGCAGCTTAACAGGGGAGGGTCAGCCCCAGCATTTT | CASSLTGEGQPQHF